This T cell receptor (beta chain) appears in the sequencing data of a study of PD-L1 blockade in urothelial cancer. Whole-study context: A median approximately 150,000 T cells were found in blood samples.

Study results and limitations: Durable-benefit patients expanded tumor-associated blood clones more at 3 weeks.

The germline V gene has CDR1 MDHEN and CDR2 SYDVKM. Trimming stripped 11 bases from V and 2 bases from J, with 14 bases between. The CDR3 extends over 13 amino acids. Specified time point: pretreatment peripheral blood. There were between 1 and 8 samples from each patient, taken pretreatment and on-treatment. On this clone: Its antigen is currently unknown.

Using immunoSEQ multiplex PCR, the repertoire was profiled, and TCRdb retains in-frame clones only, with some absent. Among 130,000 or so clones listed, approximately 84% were seen once. The sample in question was PBMCs, obtained around atezolizumab (anti-PD-L1) treatment. This clonotype originated in a man in his fifties with urothelial cancer. J is TRBJ2-3 and V is TRBV28; D is perhaps TRBD1 (5 bases). Here the CDR3 DNA reads TGTGCCTCAAGGACAAGACACACAGATACGCAGTATTTT. Protein product: CASRTRHTDTQYF.